Only a few counts were recorded for the clone carrying this T cell receptor beta chain. Its cognate antigen is unknown. This sample was included in a study of beta chain features in type 1 diabetes. This CDR3 has 14 residues. V dropped 1 base and J dropped 5 bases, with 9 bases sitting between them. Germline V gives CDR1 SGHTA, CDR2 FQGNSA. Sorted populations were all over 98% pure. General study results and limits: A pattern of fewer insertions and more deletions at VDJ junctions was seen in type 1 diabetes patients.

Since all of the isolated RNA was reverse transcribed, expressed TCRB transcripts were what got sequenced. Sequencing was performed with immunoSEQ multiplex PCR; in TCRdb, only in-frame clones are kept and a portion is missing. The sample has 90,000 to 110,000 clones, almost 40% seen once. Sequencing was carried out using stem cell memory CD4+ T cells from blood. The chain links TRBV7-2 to TRBJ1-5, with D unresolved. The clonotype comes from a young woman in good health. The CDR3 DNA is TGTGCCAGCAGCTTAGGAGAAGCTTATCAGCCCCAGCATTTT. It yields the protein CASSLGEAYQPQHF.